The 10 T cell receptor beta chains below all came from one sample that was sequenced in a study of T cells in Graves' hyperthyroidism and ophthalmopathy (dated 2019 in TCRdb). The receptor library was made with multiplex PCR. TCRdb lists the instrument as Illumina HiSeq 2000. The TCR beta CDR3 regions were amplified from the RNA transcripts. A first-round RT-PCR of the TCR CDR3 used the HTBI primer set with the Qiagen OneStep RT-PCR kit. TCRdb itself trimmed the public reads at Q25 with fastp, ran MiXCR and retained productive beta chains. A single entry per CDR3 protein holds the most common genes and DNA from its merged rows. This sample comprises 340,000 or so distinct CDR3 sequences, roughly 23% of them detected only once. The top ten hold 50% of the sample. The sample taken for sequencing was blood. The receptors were gathered from a woman in her forties or fifties with Graves' hyperthyroidism.

This chain connects TRBV5-1 to TRBJ2-1; TRBD2 agrees at 10 bases. The CDR3 is made up of 16 amino acids. Per germline, CDR1 SGHRS and CDR2 YFSETQ. J lost 3 bases, V lost 2 bases, and 5 bases had no gene match. This CDR3 reads CASSLTGLAVYNEQFF. The CDR3 DNA reads as TGCGCCAGCAGCTTAACCGGACTAGCGGTCTACAATGAGCAGTTCTTC.

This clonotype was seen ten or more times. This chain connects TRBV11-2 to TRBJ2-5; D uncertain. The CDR3 has 15 amino acids. Germline assignment: CDR1 SGHAT and CDR2 FQNNGV. Trimming left V 4 bases short and J 1 base short, with 13 bases between. The CDR3 DNA sequence: TGTGCCAGCAGCTCCATTCCCCACAGCCAAGAGACCCAGTACTTC. This codes for CASSSIPHSQETQYF.

This clonotype was recorded once. V and J are TRBV28 and TRBJ2-7; D possibly corresponds to TRBD1 (5 bases). The V gene lost 10 bases and the J gene lost 5 bases, with 18 bases spanning the gap. The CDR3 is made up of 13 amino acids. CDR1 is MDHEN and CDR2 is SYDVKM in the germline V gene. The CDR3, as DNA: TGTGCCATCGGCGGCAGGGTTATCCACGAGCAGTACTTC. It is translated as CAIGGRVIHEQYF.

This clonotype was detected ten times or more. The V gene is TRBV20-1, the J gene TRBJ1-5; 7 bases fit TRBD1. The germline CDR1 and CDR2 sequences are DFQATT and SNEGSKA (reference sequence). The CDR3 has 16 amino acids. V trimming: 1 base; J trimming: 4 bases; junction bases outside the gene matches: 10. The CDR3 coding sequence is TGCAGTGCTAGAGCGGCAGGGGGAATCGGGAATCAGCCCCAGCATTTT. Translated, it gives CSARAAGGIGNQPQHF.

The V gene is TRBV10-3, the J gene TRBJ1-6; 10 bases are shared with TRBD1. Per germline, CDR1 ENHRY and CDR2 SYGVKD. V shed 0 bases, J shed 8 bases, and the junction held 4 bases outside the gene matches. The CDR3 sequence is 16 residues long. The CDR3 sequence is CAISESGQGTDSPLHF. The CDR3 DNA is TGTGCCATCAGTGAGTCGGGACAGGGGACGGATTCACCCCTCCACTTT.

This chain uses TRBV20-1 with TRBJ1-3; D ambiguous. CDR1 is DFQATT and CDR2 is SNEGSKA in the germline V gene (reference sequence). Trimming stripped 5 bases from V and 4 bases from J, with 12 bases between. This CDR3 comprises 13 residues. Here the CDR3 reads CSAGGYSGNTIYF. CDR3 nucleotides: TGCAGTGCTGGAGGGTATTCGGGAAACACCATATATTTT.

This clonotype has a count of ten or more. This chain links TRBV7-8 with TRBJ2-1; 7 bases fit TRBD2. The germline V gene has CDR1 SGHVS and CDR2 FQNEAQ. CDR3 length: 16 amino acids. The V segment lost 2 bases and the J segment 4 bases; nucleotides outside the gene matches: 8. The CDR3 loop reads CASSLRPLADYNEQFF. CDR3 nucleotide sequence: TGTGCCAGCAGCTTACGTCCTCTAGCGGATTACAATGAGCAGTTCTTC.

This clonotype was recorded many times. The rearrangement joins TRBV20-1 to TRBJ2-7, with D possibly TRBD1 on 5 matching bases. The CDR3 runs to 10 residues. Trimming took 4 bases from V and 5 from J, leaving 6 bases between them. Germline CDR1 reads DFQATT; CDR2 reads SNEGSKA (reference sequence). For the CDR3, the DNA is TGCAGTGCTAACAGGAACGAGCAGTACTTC. Translating it yields CSANRNEQYF.

About this clonotype: A much larger clone lies a single base off, so this may be a read error. The chain recombines TRBV7-9 with TRBJ1-4, with TRBD1 identical over 7 bases. Germline V gene data show CDR1 as SEHNR and CDR2 as FQNEAQ (reference sequence). After removal of 3 bases from V and 4 bases from J, the junction contained 2 bases not matched to a gene. This CDR3 spans 14 amino acids. This CDR3 reads CASSFGTVNEKLFF. CDR3 bases: TGTGCCAGCAGCTTTGGGACAGTTAATGAAAAACTGTTTTTT.

This clonotype was counted only a few times. The chain joins TRBV9 to TRBJ2-6; D unresolved. Germline loops: CDR1 SGDLS, CDR2 YYNGEE. Trimming shortened V by 0 bases and J by 1 base, and 8 bases separated the two germline ends. This CDR3 is built from 16 residues. CDR3 sequence (DNA): TGTGCCAGCAGCGTAGGGGTCGGGTCTGGGGCCAACGTCCTGACTTTC. Protein product: CASSVGVGSGANVLTF.